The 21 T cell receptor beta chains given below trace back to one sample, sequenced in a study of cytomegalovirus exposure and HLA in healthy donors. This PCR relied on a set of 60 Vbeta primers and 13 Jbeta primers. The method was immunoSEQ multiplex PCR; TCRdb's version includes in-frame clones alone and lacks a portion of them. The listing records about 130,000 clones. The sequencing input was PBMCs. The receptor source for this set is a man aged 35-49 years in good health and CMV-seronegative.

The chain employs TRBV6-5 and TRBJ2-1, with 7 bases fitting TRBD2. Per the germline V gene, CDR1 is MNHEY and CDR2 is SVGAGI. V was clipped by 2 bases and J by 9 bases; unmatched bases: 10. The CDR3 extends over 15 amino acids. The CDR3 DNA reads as TGTGCCAGCAGTTACGGGTCGGCAGGCGGGGGTGAGCAGTTCTTC. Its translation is CASSYGSAGGGEQFF.

Here the CDR3 reads CASSLTRTVKNIQYF. CDR3 in DNA: TGTGCCAGCTCACTTACACGGACAGTCAAAAACATTCAGTACTTC. This chain uses TRBV18 with TRBJ2-4, with D possibly matching TRBD1 (6 bases). Trimming shortened V by 4 bases and J by 3 bases, and 13 bases separated the two germline ends. CDR1 is KGHSH, CDR2 LQKENI, per germline. The CDR3 consists of 15 residues.

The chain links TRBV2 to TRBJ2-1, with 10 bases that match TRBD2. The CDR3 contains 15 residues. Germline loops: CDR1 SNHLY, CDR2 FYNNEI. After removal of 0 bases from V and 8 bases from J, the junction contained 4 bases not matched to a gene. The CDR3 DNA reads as TGTGCCAGCAGTGAAGCCAGCGGGAGGGCCCATGAGCAGTTCTTC. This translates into CASSEASGRAHEQFF.

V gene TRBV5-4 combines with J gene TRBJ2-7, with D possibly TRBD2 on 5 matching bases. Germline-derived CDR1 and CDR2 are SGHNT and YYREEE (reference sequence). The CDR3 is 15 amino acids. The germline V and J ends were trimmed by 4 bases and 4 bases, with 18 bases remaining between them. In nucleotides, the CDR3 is TGTGCCAGCAGCCACCCTAGCTTAACGGGGTACGAGCAGTACTTC. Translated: CASSHPSLTGYEQYF.

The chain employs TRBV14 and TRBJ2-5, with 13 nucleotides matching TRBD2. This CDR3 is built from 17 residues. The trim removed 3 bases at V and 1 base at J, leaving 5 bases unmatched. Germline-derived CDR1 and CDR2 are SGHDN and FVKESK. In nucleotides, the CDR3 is TGTGCCAGCAGCCAGTGGACTAGCGGGAGATTCCAAGAGACCCAGTACTTC. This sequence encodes CASSQWTSGRFQETQYF.

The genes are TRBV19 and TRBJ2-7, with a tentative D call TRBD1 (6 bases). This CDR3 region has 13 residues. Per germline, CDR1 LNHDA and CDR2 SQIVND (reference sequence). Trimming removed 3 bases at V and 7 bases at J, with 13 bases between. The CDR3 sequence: CASSIKAGTEQYF. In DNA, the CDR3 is TGTGCCAGTAGTATTAAGGCCGGGACAGAGCAGTACTTC.

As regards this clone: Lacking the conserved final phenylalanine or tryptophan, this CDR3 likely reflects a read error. CDR3 DNA: TGTGCCAGCAGGGAAACAGGGTCGAAGAACACTGAAGCTTTCCTT. Protein product: CASRETGSKNTEAFL. The V call is TRBV7-3, the J call TRBJ1-1, with D possibly TRBD1 on 6 matching bases. CDR3 length: 15 residues. Trimming left V 6 bases short and J 1 base short, with 15 bases between. Per germline, CDR1 SGHTA and CDR2 FQGTGA.

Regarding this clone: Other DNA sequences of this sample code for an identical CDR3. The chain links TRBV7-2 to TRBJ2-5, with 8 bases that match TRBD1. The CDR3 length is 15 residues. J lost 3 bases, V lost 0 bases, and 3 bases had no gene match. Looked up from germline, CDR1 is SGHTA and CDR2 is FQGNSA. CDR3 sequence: CASSLAGTGEETQYF. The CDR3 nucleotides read TGTGCCAGCAGCTTAGCGGGGACAGGAGAAGAGACCCAGTACTTC.

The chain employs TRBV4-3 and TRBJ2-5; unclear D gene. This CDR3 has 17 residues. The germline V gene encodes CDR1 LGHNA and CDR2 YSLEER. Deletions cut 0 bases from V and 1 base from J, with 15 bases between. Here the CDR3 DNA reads TGCGCCAGCAGCCAAGATTTGTTTTTGGCCAGCCAAGAGACCCAGTACTTC. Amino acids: CASSQDLFLASQETQYF.

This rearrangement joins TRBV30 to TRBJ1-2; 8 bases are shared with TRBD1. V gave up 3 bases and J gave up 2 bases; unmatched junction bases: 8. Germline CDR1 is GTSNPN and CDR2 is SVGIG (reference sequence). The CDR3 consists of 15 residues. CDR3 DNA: TGTGCCTGGAGCCCAGGGGGCGCAGCAAACTATGGCTACACCTTC. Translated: CAWSPGGAANYGYTF.

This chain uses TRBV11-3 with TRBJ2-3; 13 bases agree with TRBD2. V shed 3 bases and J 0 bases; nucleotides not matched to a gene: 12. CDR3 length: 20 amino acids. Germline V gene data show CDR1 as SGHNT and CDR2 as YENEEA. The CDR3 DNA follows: TGTGCCAGCAGCTTGGGGCTGGGACTAGCGGGAACACTGAGCACAGATACGCAGTATTTT. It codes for CASSLGLGLAGTLSTDTQYF.

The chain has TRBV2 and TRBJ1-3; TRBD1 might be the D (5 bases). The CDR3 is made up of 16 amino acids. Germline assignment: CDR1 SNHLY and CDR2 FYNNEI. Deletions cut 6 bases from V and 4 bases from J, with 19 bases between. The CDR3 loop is CASSGGVGLWGNTIYF. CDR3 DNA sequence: TGTGCCAGCAGCGGGGGTGTCGGGCTGTGGGGAAACACCATATATTTT.

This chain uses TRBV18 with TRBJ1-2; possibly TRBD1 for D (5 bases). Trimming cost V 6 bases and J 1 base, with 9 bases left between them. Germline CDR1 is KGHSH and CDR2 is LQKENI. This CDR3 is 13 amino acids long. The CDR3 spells CASSPDNNYGYTF. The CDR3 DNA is TGTGCCAGCTCGCCGGACAATAACTATGGCTACACCTTC.

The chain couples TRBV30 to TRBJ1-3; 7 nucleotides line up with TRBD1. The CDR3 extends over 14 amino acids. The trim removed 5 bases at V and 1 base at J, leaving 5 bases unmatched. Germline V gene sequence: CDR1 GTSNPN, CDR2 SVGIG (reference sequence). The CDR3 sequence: CAWGNRGSGNTIYF. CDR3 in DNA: TGTGCCTGGGGCAACAGGGGATCTGGAAACACCATATATTTT. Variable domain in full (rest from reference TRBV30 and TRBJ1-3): SQTIHQWPATLVQPVGSPLSLECTVEGTSNPNLYWYRQAAGRGLQLLFYSVGIGQISSEVPQNLSASRPQDRQFILSSKKLLLSDSGFYLCAWGNRGSGNTIYFGEGSWLTVV.

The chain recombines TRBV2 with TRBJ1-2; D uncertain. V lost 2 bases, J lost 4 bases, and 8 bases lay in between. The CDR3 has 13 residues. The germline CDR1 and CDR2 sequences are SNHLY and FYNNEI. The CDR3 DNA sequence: TGTGCCAGCAGTGAACTTTCGCGCTATGGCTACACCTTC. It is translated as CASSELSRYGYTF.

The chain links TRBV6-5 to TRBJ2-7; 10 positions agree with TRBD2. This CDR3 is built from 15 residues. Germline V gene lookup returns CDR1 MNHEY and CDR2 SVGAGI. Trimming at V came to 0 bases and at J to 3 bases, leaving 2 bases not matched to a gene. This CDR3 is CASSYSIAGGYEQYF. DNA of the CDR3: TGTGCCAGCAGTTACTCGATAGCGGGGGGCTACGAGCAGTACTTC.

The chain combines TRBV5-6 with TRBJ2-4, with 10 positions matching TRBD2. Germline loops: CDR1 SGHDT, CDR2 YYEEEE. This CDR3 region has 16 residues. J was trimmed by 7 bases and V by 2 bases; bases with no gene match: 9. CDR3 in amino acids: CASSLRALAGRNIQYF. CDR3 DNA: TGTGCCAGCAGCTTAAGGGCACTAGCGGGACGGAACATTCAGTACTTC.

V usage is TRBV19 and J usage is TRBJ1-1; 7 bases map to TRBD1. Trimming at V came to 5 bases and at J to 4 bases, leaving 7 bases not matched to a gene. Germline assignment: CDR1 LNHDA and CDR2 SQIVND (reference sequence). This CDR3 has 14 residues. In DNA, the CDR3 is TGTGCCAGTAGTTCCCTCGGACAGGCCACTGAAGCTTTCTTT. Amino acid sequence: CASSSLGQATEAFF.

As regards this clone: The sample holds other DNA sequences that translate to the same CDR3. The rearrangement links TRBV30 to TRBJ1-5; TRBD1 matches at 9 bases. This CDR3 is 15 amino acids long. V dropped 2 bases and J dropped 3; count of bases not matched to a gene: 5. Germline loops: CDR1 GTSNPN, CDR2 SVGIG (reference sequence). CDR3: CAWSLGTGINQPQHF. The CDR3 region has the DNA TGTGCCTGGAGTTTGGGGACAGGGATCAATCAGCCCCAGCATTTT.

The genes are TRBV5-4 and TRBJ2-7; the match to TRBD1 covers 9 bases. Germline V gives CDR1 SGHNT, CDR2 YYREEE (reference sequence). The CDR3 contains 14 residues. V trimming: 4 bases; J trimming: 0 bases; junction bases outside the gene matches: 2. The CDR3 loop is CASSPGQGSYEQYF. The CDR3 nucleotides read TGTGCCAGCAGCCCGGGACAGGGCTCCTACGAGCAGTACTTC.

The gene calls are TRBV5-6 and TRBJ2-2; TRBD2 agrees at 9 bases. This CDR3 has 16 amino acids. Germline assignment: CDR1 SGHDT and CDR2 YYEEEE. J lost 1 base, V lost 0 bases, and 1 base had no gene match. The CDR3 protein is CASSLASGMNTGELFF. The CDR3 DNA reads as TGTGCCAGCAGCTTGGCTAGCGGGATGAACACCGGGGAGCTGTTTTTT. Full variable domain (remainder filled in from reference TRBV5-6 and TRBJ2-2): DAGVTQSPTHLIKTRGQQVTLRCSPKSGHDTVSWYQQALGQGPQFIFQYYEEEERQRGNFPDRFSGHQFPNYSSELNVNALLLGDSALYLCASSLASGMNTGELFFGEGSRLTVL.